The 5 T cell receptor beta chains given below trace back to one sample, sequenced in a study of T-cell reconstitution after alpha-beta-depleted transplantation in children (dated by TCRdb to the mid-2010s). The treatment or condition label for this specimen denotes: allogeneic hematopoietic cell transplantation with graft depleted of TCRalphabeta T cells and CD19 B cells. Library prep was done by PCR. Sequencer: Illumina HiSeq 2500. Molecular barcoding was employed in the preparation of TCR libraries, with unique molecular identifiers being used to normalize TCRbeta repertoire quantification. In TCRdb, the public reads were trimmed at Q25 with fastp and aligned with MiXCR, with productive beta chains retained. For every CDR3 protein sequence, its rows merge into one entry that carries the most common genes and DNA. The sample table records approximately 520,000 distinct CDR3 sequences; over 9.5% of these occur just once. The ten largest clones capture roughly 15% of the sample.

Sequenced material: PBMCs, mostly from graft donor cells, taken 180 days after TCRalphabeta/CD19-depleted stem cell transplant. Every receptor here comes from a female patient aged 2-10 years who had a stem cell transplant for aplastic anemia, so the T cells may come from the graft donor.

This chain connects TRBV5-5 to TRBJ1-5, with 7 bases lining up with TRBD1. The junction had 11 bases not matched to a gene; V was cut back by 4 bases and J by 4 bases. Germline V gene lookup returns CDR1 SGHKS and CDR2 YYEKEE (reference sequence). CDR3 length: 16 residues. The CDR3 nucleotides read TGTGCCAGCAGCCTCGCGGGACAGAGCCTAAATCAGCCCCAGCATTTT. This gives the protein CASSLAGQSLNQPQHF.

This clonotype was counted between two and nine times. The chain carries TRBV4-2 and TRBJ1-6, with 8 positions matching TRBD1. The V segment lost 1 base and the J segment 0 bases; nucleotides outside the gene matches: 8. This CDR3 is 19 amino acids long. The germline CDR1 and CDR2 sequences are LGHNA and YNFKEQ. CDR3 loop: CASSQVGQVYRSYNSPLHF. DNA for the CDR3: TGTGCCAGCAGCCAAGTGGGACAGGTATACCGCTCCTATAATTCACCCCTCCACTTT.

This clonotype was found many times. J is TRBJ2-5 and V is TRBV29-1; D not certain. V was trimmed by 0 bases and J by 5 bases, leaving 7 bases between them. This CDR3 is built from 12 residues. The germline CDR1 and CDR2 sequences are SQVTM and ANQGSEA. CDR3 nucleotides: TGCAGCGTTGAAGAAGGGTTGGAGACCCAGTACTTC. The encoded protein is CSVEEGLETQYF.

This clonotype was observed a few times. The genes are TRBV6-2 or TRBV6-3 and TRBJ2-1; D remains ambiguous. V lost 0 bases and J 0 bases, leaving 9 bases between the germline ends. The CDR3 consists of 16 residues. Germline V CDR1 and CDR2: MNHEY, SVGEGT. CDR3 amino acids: CASSYSFGGSYNEQFF. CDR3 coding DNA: TGTGCCAGCAGTTACTCCTTCGGCGGCTCCTACAATGAGCAGTTCTTC.

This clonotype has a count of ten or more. The CDR3 here is CASSLGQNEKLFF. DNA for the CDR3: TGTGCCAGCAGCCTGGGACAGAATGAAAAACTGTTTTTT. This chain connects TRBV3-1 to TRBJ1-4; TRBD1 matches 7 bases. Trimming at V came to 4 bases and at J to 5 bases, leaving 1 base not matched to a gene. The germline gives CDR1 LGHDT, CDR2 YNNKEL (reference sequence). CDR3 length: 13 amino acids.